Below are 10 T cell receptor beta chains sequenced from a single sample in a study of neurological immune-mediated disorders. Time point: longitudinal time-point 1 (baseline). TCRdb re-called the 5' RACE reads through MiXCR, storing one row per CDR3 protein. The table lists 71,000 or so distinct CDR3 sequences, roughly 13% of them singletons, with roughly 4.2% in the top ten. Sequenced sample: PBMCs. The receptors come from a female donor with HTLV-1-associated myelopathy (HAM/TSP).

In nucleotides, the CDR3 is TGTGCCAGCAGCCCGGGCCGACAGGGAGATTTCACCTTC. Its protein is CASSPGRQGDFTF. The V gene is TRBV7-9, the J gene TRBJ1-2, with 7 bases fitting TRBD1. CDR3 size: 13 residues. Germline V CDR1 and CDR2: SEHNR, FQNEAQ (reference sequence). Unmatched junction bases numbered 13, after V lost 5 bases and J lost 13 bases.

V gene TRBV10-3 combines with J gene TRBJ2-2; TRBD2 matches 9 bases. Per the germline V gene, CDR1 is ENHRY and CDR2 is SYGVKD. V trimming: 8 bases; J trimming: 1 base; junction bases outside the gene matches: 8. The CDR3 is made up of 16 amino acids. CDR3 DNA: TGTGCCATCGGAAATAGCGGGGGAGAGAACACCGGGGAGCTGTTTTTT. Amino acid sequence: CAIGNSGGENTGELFF.

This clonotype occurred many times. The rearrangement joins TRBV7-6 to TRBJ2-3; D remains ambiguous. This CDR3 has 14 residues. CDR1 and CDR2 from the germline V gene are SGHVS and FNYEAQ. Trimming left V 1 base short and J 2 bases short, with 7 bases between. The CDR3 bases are TGTGCCAGCAGCTTAGGGACGGACACAGATACGCAGTATTTT. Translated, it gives CASSLGTDTDTQYF.

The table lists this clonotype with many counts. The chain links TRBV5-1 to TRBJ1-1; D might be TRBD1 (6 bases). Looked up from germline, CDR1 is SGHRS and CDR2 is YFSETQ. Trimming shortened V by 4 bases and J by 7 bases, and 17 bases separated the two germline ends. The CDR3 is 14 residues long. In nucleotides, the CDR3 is TGCGCCAGCAGCCTAAGGGGGTTATTCGGTGAAGCTTTCTTT. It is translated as CASSLRGLFGEAFF.

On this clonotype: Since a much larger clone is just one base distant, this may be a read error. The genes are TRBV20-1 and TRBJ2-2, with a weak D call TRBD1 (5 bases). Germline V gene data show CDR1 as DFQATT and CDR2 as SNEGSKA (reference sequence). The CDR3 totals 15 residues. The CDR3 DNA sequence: TGCAGTTCTAGGCCCGGCAGGGTTAACACCGGGGAGCTGTTTTTT. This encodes CSSRPGRVNTGELFF.

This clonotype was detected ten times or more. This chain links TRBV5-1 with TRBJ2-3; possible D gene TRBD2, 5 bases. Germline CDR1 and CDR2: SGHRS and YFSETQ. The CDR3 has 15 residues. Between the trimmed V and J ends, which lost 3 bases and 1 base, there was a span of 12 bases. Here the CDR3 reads CASSWAGVGTDTQYF. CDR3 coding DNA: TGCGCCAGCAGCTGGGCGGGCGTAGGCACAGATACGCAGTATTTT.

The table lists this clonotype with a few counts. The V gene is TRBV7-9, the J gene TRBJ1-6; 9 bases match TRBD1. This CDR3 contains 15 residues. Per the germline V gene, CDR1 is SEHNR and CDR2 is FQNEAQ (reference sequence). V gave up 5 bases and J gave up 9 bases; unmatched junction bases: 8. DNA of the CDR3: TGTGCCAGCAGCCAAGCGACAGGGGGAACTTCACCCCTCCACTTT. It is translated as CASSQATGGTSPLHF.

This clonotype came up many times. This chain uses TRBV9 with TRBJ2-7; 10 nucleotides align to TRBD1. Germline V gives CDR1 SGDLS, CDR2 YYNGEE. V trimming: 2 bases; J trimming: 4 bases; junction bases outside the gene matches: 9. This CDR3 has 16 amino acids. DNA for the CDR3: TGTGCCAGCAGCGTCAACCGGGACAGGGGACAATACGAGCAGTACTTC. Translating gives CASSVNRDRGQYEQYF.

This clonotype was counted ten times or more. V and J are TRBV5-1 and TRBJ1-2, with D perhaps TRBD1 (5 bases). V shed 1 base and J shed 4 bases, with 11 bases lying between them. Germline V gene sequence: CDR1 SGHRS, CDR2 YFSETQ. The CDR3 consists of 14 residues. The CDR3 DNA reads TGCGCCAGCAGCTTGATGAGCCAGGGCTATGGCTACACCTTC. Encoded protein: CASSLMSQGYGYTF.

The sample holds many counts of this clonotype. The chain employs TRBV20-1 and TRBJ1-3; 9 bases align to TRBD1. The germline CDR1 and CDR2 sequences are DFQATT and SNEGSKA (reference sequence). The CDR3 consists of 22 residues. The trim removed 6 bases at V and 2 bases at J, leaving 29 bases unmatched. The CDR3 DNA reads TGCAGTGCCAGGATAGAGCGACCGGACAGGGGTCGGGTATTGGCTCCTGGAAACACCATATATTTT. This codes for CSARIERPDRGRVLAPGNTIYF.